Below are 28 T cell receptor beta chains sequenced from a single sample in a study of blood T cell repertoires in COVID-19. The repertoire was sequenced with immunoSEQ multiplex PCR; TCRdb's copy has only in-frame clones and lacks some. The data hold approximately 70,000 clones, with 82% observed a single time. Input material: peripheral blood. The receptors originated from a woman aged 80 or older with acute or convalescent COVID-19.

This clone was observed a handful of times. The chain has TRBV7-9 and TRBJ1-5; 7 bases match TRBD1. With V trimmed by 3 bases and J by 0 bases, 11 bases remained unmatched. The CDR3 spans 18 residues. CDR1 and CDR2 from the germline V gene are SEHNR and FQNEAQ (reference sequence). CDR3: CASSFGTDWGYSNQPQHF. In nucleotides, the CDR3 is TGTGCCAGCAGCTTTGGGACAGATTGGGGATATAGCAATCAGCCCCAGCATTTT.

This clone was counted only a few times. The V gene is TRBV12-3 or TRBV12-4, the J gene TRBJ2-1; D is unclear. V lost 2 bases to trimming and J lost 12 bases, with 14 bases between them. The CDR3 runs 13 residues. The CDR3 reads CASSLSSTTGQFF. The CDR3 DNA is TGTGCCAGCAGTTTAAGTAGCACTACTGGGCAGTTCTTC.

The V and J genes are TRBV21-1 and TRBJ2-7; TRBD2, the table's D call, lacks a check against the DNA. TRBV21-1 is termed a pseudogene. The CDR3 contains 18 residues. The DNA for the CDR3 is TGTGCCAGCAGCAAGGGGCCACCAGCGGGTGGAAGCTCCTACGAGCAGTACTTC. Amino acid sequence: CASSKGPPAGGSSYEQYF.

The rearrangement uses TRBV3-1 (or the pseudogene TRBV3-2) and TRBJ2-6, with 7 nucleotides matching TRBD1. CDR1 LGHDT and CDR2 YNNKEL come from the germline V gene (reference sequence). The CDR3 loop spans 16 amino acids. Losses at the gene ends were 3 bases for V and 0 bases for J; bases not matched to a gene: 2. CDR3 sequence reads: CASSQTGSSGANVLTF. CDR3 nucleotide sequence: TGTGCCAGCAGCCAGACAGGGAGCTCTGGGGCCAACGTCCTGACTTTC.

The V and J genes are TRBV3-1 (or the pseudogene TRBV3-2) and TRBJ2-7, with 9 bases aligning to TRBD2. V was pared by 4 bases and J by 3 bases, with 1 base of the junction left unmatched. Germline V gene sequence: CDR1 LGHDT, CDR2 YNNKEL (reference sequence). The CDR3 consists of 13 residues. The CDR3 is CASSLSGSYEQYF. The DNA for the CDR3 is TGTGCCAGCAGCCTTAGCGGGAGCTACGAGCAGTACTTC.

In its sample, this clone was seen a few times. This CDR3 is CASSPSGRASTGELFF. The CDR3 nucleotides read TGTGCCAGCAGCCCTAGCGGGAGGGCCTCCACCGGGGAGCTGTTTTTT. The rearrangement links TRBV9 to TRBJ2-2; 12 bases align to TRBD2. This CDR3 has 16 residues. Per germline, CDR1 SGDLS and CDR2 YYNGEE. V lost 4 bases to trimming and J lost 4 bases; unmatched junction nucleotides: 5.

This chain joins TRBV9 and TRBJ1-2, with TRBD1 as a possible D gene (5 bases). Trimming stripped 5 bases from V and 5 bases from J, with 16 bases between. Germline V gene data show CDR1 as SGDLS and CDR2 as YYNGEE. This CDR3 has 14 residues. The CDR3: CASSAPGTLYGYTF. The CDR3 coding sequence is TGTGCCAGCAGTGCTCCCGGGACTCTATATGGCTACACCTTC.

This clone was detected a few times. V and J are TRBV29-1 and TRBJ1-2, with D possibly matching TRBD1 (5 bases). This CDR3 comprises 13 residues. Looked up from germline, CDR1 is SQVTM and CDR2 is ANQGSEA. V dropped 4 bases and J dropped 4 bases, with 13 bases sitting between them. The CDR3 region has the DNA TGCAGCGTTGCAGGGCGTCTAAGCTATGGCTACACCTTC. Translation: CSVAGRLSYGYTF.

The chain couples TRBV19 to TRBJ2-7; 8 bases match TRBD1. The CDR3 spans 15 residues. Germline-derived CDR1 and CDR2 are LNHDA and SQIVND (reference sequence). J lost 0 bases, V lost 6 bases, and 7 bases had no gene match. The CDR3 spells CASSHGQGHSYEQYF. The CDR3 DNA sequence: TGTGCCAGTAGCCACGGACAGGGCCACTCCTACGAGCAGTACTTC.

The count of this clone is one. V gene TRBV5-1 combines with J gene TRBJ2-1; TRBD2 aligns across 7 bases. Looked up from germline, CDR1 is SGHRS and CDR2 is YFSETQ. V lost 0 bases to trimming and J lost 0 bases; unmatched junction nucleotides: 3. The CDR3 runs to 16 residues. CDR3 loop: CASSLAGGSSYNEQFF. The CDR3 bases are TGCGCCAGCAGCTTGGCCGGCGGGAGCTCCTACAATGAGCAGTTCTTC. The full variable domain, completed using reference TRBV5-1 and TRBJ2-1, is KAGVTQTPRYLIKTRGQQVTLSCSPISGHRSVSWYQQTPGQGLQFLFEYFSETQRNKGNFPGRFSGRQFSNSRSEMNVSTLELGDSALYLCASSLAGGSSYNEQFFGPGTRLTVL.

The chain combines TRBV28 with TRBJ1-5, with no clear D. Germline V lookup: CDR1 MDHEN, CDR2 SYDVKM. Trimming stripped 5 bases from V and 4 bases from J, with 6 bases between. CDR3 length equals 12 residues. CDR3 DNA: TGTGCCAGCAGTCCCCCGAATCAGCCCCAGCATTTT. Encoded protein: CASSPPNQPQHF.

This clone appeared once. The chain combines TRBV7-8 with TRBJ1-2; 9 bases map to TRBD1. J gave up 7 bases and V 5 bases, and 5 bases lay outside the gene matches. The CDR3 consists of 13 residues. Germline CDR1 is SGHVS and CDR2 is FQNEAQ. The DNA of the CDR3 is TGTGCCAGCAGCCTGGACAGGGGCGTTGGCTACACCTTC. Translated, it gives CASSLDRGVGYTF.

The rearrangement uses TRBV5-1 and TRBJ1-3, with 8 bases aligning to TRBD1. Trimming took 2 bases from V and 3 from J; bases not matched to a gene: 10. CDR1 and CDR2 (germline): SGHRS, YFSETQ. This CDR3 is built from 17 residues. CDR3 loop: CASSFGGTGGIGNTIYF. In DNA form, the CDR3 reads TGCGCCAGCAGCTTTGGTGGGACAGGTGGTATTGGAAACACCATATATTTT.

The J gene is TRBJ1-4, the V gene TRBV5-1; a weak D match, TRBD1 (5 bases). Germline loops: CDR1 SGHRS, CDR2 YFSETQ. With 0 bases removed from V and 6 bases from J, the gap between germline ends came to 15 bases. The CDR3 has 16 residues. CDR3 amino acids: CASSLAVRDGDEKLFF. Here the CDR3 DNA reads TGCGCCAGCAGCTTGGCCGTCAGGGATGGAGATGAAAAACTGTTTTTT. Full variable domain (outside the CDR3, taken from reference TRBV5-1 and TRBJ1-4): KAGVTQTPRYLIKTRGQQVTLSCSPISGHRSVSWYQQTPGQGLQFLFEYFSETQRNKGNFPGRFSGRQFSNSRSEMNVSTLELGDSALYLCASSLAVRDGDEKLFFGSGTQLSVL.

This chain connects TRBV25-1 to TRBJ2-1; TRBD2 agrees at 9 bases. This CDR3 is 16 amino acids long. The junction had 13 bases not matched to a gene; V was cut back by 5 bases and J by 8 bases. Germline V gene lookup returns CDR1 MGHDK and CDR2 SYGVNS. The CDR3 nucleotides are TGTGCCAGCAGTTCGAGTAGCGGGAGAAATTGGGATGAGCAGTTCTTC. Its translation: CASSSSSGRNWDEQFF.

This rearrangement joins TRBV19 to TRBJ1-5, with 7 bases lining up with TRBD1. The germline gives CDR1 LNHDA, CDR2 SQIVND (reference sequence). This CDR3 is built from 16 residues. Losses at the gene ends were 5 bases for V and 3 bases for J; bases not matched to a gene: 10. CDR3 protein: CASSFDRVVPNQPQHF. In DNA form, the CDR3 reads TGTGCCAGTAGTTTTGACAGGGTCGTACCCAATCAGCCCCAGCATTTT.

CDR3 in amino acids: CASSEAGITEAFF. The CDR3 region has the DNA TGTGCCAGCAGTGAGGCAGGAATCACTGAAGCTTTCTTT. This chain joins TRBV2 and TRBJ1-1; D is undetermined. Germline CDR1 is SNHLY and CDR2 is FYNNEI. Deletions cut 3 bases from V and 4 bases from J, with 9 bases between. This CDR3 region has 13 residues.

The rearrangement joins TRBV2 to TRBJ2-2, with TRBD2 identical over 9 bases. CDR3 length: 17 residues. Germline CDR1 and CDR2: SNHLY and FYNNEI. With 5 bases clipped from V and 4 bases from J, the junction kept 11 bases outside the gene matches. DNA of the CDR3: TGTGCCAGCAGTACCGCGGGACTAGCCCATGGCACCGGGGAGCTGTTTTTT. It encodes CASSTAGLAHGTGELFF.

The chain couples TRBV10-3 to TRBJ1-3; TRBD1 is a possible D gene (6 bases). The CDR3 spans 14 residues. Trimming took 6 bases from V and 0 from J, leaving 9 bases between them. The germline CDR1 and CDR2 sequences are ENHRY and SYGVKD. DNA for the CDR3: TGTGCCATCAGGGACAGTAGCTCTGGAAACACCATATATTTT. Translated, it gives CAIRDSSSGNTIYF.

The chain is built from TRBV6-1 and TRBJ2-3; D might be TRBD2 (5 bases). V lost 2 bases and J lost 1, with 13 bases in between. From germline, CDR1 is MNHNS and CDR2 SASEGT. The CDR3 is made up of 16 amino acids. Written as DNA, the CDR3 is TGTGCCAGCAGTGAATCTAGCCTTATCCGCACAGATACGCAGTATTTT. Translating it yields CASSESSLIRTDTQYF.

The chain joins TRBV6-5 to TRBJ2-5; D might be TRBD2 (5 bases). V shed 5 bases and J shed 1 base, with 11 bases lying between them. Germline V gene data show CDR1 as MNHEY and CDR2 as SVGAGI. The CDR3 covers 14 residues. CDR3 protein: CASSTGLPQETQYF. CDR3 nucleotides: TGTGCCAGCAGTACCGGACTCCCCCAAGAGACCCAGTACTTC.

The genes are TRBV21-1 and TRBJ2-3; the table gives TRBD1 as D, unverified against the DNA. TRBV21-1 is reported as a pseudogene. This CDR3 spans 16 amino acids. The CDR3 sequence: CASSPSRRVKTDTQYF. The CDR3 DNA is TGTGCCAGCAGCCCCTCCCGCAGGGTAAAGACAGATACGCAGTATTTT.

The chain combines TRBV7-2 with TRBJ2-1, with 9 bases that match TRBD2. After removal of 1 base from V and 4 bases from J, the junction contained 14 bases not matched to a gene. The CDR3 contains 19 residues. Germline values: CDR1 SGHTA, CDR2 FQGNSA. This chain's CDR3 is CASSLVFTSGFPFYNEQFF. The CDR3 DNA sequence: TGTGCCAGCAGCTTAGTTTTCACTAGCGGGTTTCCCTTTTACAATGAGCAGTTCTTC.

The CDR3 here is CASSFGKETSGDTDTQYF. CDR3 DNA: TGTGCCAGCAGTTTTGGGAAAGAGACTAGCGGGGACACAGATACGCAGTATTTT. The gene calls are TRBV27 and TRBJ2-3, with TRBD2 matching over 11 bases. The J segment lost 2 bases and the V segment lost 3 bases, leaving 10 bases of the junction unmatched. This CDR3 is 18 amino acids long. The germline CDR1 and CDR2 sequences are MNHEY and SMNVEV (reference sequence).

The chain recombines TRBV2 with TRBJ1-1; 7 nucleotides align to TRBD1. The CDR3 has 14 amino acids. Germline-derived CDR1 and CDR2 are SNHLY and FYNNEI. J gave up 6 bases and V 5 bases, and 9 bases lay outside the gene matches. CDR3 in amino acids: CASSPWDRVSEAFF. The CDR3 DNA follows: TGTGCCAGCAGTCCCTGGGACAGAGTGTCTGAAGCTTTCTTT. The full variable domain, its missing parts supplied by reference TRBV2 and TRBJ1-1, is EPEVTQTPSHQVTQMGQEVILRCVPISNHLYFYWYRQILGQKVEFLVSFYNNEISEKSEIFDDQFSVERPDGSNFTLKIRSTKLEDSAMYFCASSPWDRVSEAFFGQGTRLTVV.

The chain links TRBV9 to TRBJ2-5; 7 bases align to TRBD1. Trimming at V came to 0 bases and at J to 1 base, leaving 6 bases not matched to a gene. Germline assignment: CDR1 SGDLS and CDR2 YYNGEE. The CDR3 extends over 16 amino acids. This chain's CDR3 is CASSVGVQGTQETQYF. In nucleotides, the CDR3 is TGTGCCAGCAGCGTAGGGGTACAGGGGACCCAAGAGACCCAGTACTTC.

This chain uses TRBV4-2 with TRBJ1-2, with TRBD1 identical over 7 bases. CDR1 and CDR2 from the germline V gene are LGHNA and YNFKEQ. This CDR3 spans 15 amino acids. The junction had 10 bases not matched to a gene; V was cut back by 1 base and J by 8 bases. CDR3 residues: CASSQGPPGGSGYTF. CDR3 nucleotides: TGTGCCAGCAGCCAAGGGCCCCCAGGGGGAAGCGGCTACACCTTC.

In the case of this clone: One end of the junction fails to match germline, which may point to a read error. The V call is TRBV13, the J call TRBJ2-7, with D possibly being TRBD1 (6 bases). This CDR3 contains 11 residues. Germline loops: CDR1 PRHDT, CDR2 FYEKMQ (reference sequence). CDR3 sequence: CASSSPGQALF. Written as DNA, the CDR3 is TGTGCCAGCAGCTCGCCGGGACAAGCCCTCTTC.